This T cell receptor beta chain was retrieved from a study of blood T cells in healthy people across ages. This clonotype showed up just a few times. As yet, its antigen is unknown. A second PCR of 7 to 11 cycles used a sample-barcoded 5' primer and a J-beta primer mix. Each single sample gave us at least 2.5 million CDR3-containing paired-end reads. TCRdb re-derived calls from the 5' RACE reads in MiXCR, one entry per CDR3 protein. The sample records 1,500,000 or so distinct CDR3 sequences, 35% to 45% being singletons. Points from the study as a whole: While age rose, TCR beta diversity per million T cells dropped in a roughly linear way.

The CDR3 runs to 12 residues. Between the trimmed V and J ends, which lost 3 bases and 6 bases, there was a span of 9 bases. This TCR was recovered from a woman aged 18-29 years in good health. The V call is TRBV12-3 or TRBV12-4, the J call TRBJ2-7; tentatively, D is TRBD2 (6 bases). Specimen: blood. DNA for the CDR3: TGTGCCAGCAGTTTTCGGGGGTGCGAGCAGTACTTC. Translation: CASSFRGCEQYF.